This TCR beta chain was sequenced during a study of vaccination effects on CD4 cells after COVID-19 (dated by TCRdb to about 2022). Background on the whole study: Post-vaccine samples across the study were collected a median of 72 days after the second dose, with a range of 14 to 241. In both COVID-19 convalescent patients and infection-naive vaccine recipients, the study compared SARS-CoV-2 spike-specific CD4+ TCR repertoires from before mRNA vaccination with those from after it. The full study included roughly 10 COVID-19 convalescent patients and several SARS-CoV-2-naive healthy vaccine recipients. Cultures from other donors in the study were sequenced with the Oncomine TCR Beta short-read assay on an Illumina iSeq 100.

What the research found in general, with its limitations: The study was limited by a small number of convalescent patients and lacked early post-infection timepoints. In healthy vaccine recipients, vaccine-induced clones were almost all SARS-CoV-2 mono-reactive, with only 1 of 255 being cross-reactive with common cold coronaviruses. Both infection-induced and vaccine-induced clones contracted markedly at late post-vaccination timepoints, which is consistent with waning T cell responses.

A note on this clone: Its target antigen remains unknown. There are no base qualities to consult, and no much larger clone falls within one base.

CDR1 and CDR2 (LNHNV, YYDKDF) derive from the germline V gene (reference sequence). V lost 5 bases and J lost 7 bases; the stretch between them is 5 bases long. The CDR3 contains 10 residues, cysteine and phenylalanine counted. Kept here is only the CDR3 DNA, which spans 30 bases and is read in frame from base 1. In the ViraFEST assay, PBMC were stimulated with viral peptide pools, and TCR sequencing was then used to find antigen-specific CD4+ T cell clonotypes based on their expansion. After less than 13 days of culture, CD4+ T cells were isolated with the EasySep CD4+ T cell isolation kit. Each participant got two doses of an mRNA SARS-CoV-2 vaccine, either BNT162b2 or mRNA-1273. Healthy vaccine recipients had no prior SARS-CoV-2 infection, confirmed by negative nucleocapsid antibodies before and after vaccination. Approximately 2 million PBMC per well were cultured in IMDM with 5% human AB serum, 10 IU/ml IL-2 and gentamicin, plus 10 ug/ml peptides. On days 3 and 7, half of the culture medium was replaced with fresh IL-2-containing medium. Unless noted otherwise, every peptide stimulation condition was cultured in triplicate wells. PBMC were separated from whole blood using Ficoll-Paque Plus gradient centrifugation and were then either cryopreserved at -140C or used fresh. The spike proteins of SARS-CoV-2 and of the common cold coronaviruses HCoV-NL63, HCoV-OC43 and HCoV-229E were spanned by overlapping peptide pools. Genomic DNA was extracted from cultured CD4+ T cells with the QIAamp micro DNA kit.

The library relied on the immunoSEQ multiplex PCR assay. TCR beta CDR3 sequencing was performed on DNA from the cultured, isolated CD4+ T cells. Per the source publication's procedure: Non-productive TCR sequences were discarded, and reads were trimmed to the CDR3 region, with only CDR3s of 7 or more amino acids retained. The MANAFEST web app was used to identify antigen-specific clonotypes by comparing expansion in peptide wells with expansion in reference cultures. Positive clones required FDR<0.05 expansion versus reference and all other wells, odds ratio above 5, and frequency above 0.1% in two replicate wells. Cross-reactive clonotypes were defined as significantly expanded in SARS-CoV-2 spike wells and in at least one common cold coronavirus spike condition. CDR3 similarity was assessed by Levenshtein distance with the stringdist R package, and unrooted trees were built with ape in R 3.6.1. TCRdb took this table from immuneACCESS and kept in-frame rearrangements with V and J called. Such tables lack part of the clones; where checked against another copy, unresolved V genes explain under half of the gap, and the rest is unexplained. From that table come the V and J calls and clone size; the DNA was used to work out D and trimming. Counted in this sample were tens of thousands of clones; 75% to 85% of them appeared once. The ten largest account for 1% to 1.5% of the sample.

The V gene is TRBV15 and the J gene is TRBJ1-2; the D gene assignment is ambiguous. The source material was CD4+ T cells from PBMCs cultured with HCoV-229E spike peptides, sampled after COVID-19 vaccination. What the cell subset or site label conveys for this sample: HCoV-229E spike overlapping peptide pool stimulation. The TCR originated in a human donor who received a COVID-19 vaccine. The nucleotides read TGTGCCACCAGCGCGCGTGGCTACACCTTC. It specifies CATSARGYTF.